This TCR beta chain was recovered during a study of shared clonotypes between healthy human individuals. Study as a whole: Per donor, CD8 memory used one plate, CD8 naive used two, CD4 memory used three and CD4 naive used three. Study-wide results and caveats: Researchers found naive subsets generally carried larger estimated richness than memory subsets. Generation probability values for non-shared clonotypes were lower than those for clonotypes shared by all four donors.

CD45RO-negative cells were positively selected for CCR7, leaving out terminally differentiated effector memory CD45RA+ cells. Generated by immunoSEQ multiplex PCR, the TCRdb table keeps only in-frame clones and is missing some. The sample carries hundreds of thousands of clones, about 97% recorded once. The CDR3 length is 15 residues. Germline V gene data show CDR1 as MNHNS and CDR2 as SASEGT. Trimming removed 7 bases from V and 3 bases from J, with 16 bases in between. Regarding this clone: Its matching antigen is unknown.

The sample comprised naive CD8+ T cells sorted from blood. The chain carries TRBV6-1 and TRBJ1-5, with TRBD1 as a possible D gene (5 bases). The clonotype was recovered from a man aged 30 to 39 in good health. The CDR3 DNA follows: TGTGCCAGCATCGGGGATCAGGGTTTCAATCAGCCCCAGCATTTT. Its translation is CASIGDQGFNQPQHF.